The source of this T cell receptor beta chain is a study of blood T cell repertoires in COVID-19. The overall study: From the United States, Italy and Spain came samples of acute and convalescent COVID-19.

Sequencing used immunoSEQ multiplex PCR; TCRdb keeps in-frame clones, though not all of them. Among about 130,000 clones listed, around nine tenths were seen once. Germline-derived CDR1 and CDR2 are SGHRS and YFSETQ. The CDR3 is 15 amino acids. V lost 4 bases and J lost 6; bases outside the gene matches: 6. The clonotype was recovered from a woman aged 45-65 years who had recovered from COVID-19. This chain uses TRBV5-1 with TRBJ1-5; 11 nucleotides align to TRBD1. The sequenced material came from PBMCs or T cells enriched from blood (not recorded which). The CDR3 nucleotides read TGCGCCAGCAGCCCGGGACAGGGGGAGGGTCAGCCCCAGCATTTT. It encodes CASSPGQGEGQPQHF.